The clone carrying this TCR beta chain was seen just once. Its antigen remains unidentified. This entry comes from a study of cytomegalovirus exposure and HLA in healthy donors. The germline V gene encodes CDR1 MDHEN and CDR2 SYDVKM. Between the trimmed V and J ends, which lost 2 bases and 7 bases, there was a span of 14 bases. This CDR3 has 15 residues. Broader study findings: Earlier results showed most TCR beta V segments being productive about 87% or about 30% of the time. The authors reported that TCR beta sequences could predict HLA-A and HLA-B alleles. These predictions were accurate for most subjects in the first cohort. Rare sequences made up most TCRs, while some public TCRs were found in many donors. Association of a missense DCLRE1C variant with TCR beta V- and J-gene trimming was reported in a later analysis.

The PCR ran on 60 Vbeta and 13 Jbeta primers. Libraries were prepared by immunoSEQ multiplex PCR; TCRdb keeps only in-frame clonotypes and omits some of them. The data show around 70,000 clones, with just under 80% seen just once and roughly 8.9% held by the top ten. The sequence was collected from a woman between 40 and 50 years old in good health and CMV-seropositive. The sample consisted of PBMCs. This chain links TRBV28 with TRBJ1-4; D is unresolved. The CDR3 bases are TGTGCCAGCAGTTTAAGTGGAGGCGGAGGTGAAAAACTGTTTTTT. Protein sequence: CASSLSGGGGEKLFF.